Following are 9 T cell receptor beta chains from one sample sequenced in a study of blood T cells in healthy people across ages. A second PCR of 7 to 11 cycles used a sample-barcoded 5' primer and a J-beta primer mix. TCRdb re-called the 5' RACE reads with MiXCR, one entry per CDR3 protein. This table holds fewer than 950,000 distinct CDR3 sequences, about 48% found once. The specimen sequenced was blood. These receptors were obtained from a man at least 80 years old in good health.

About this clonotype: Sequence at one end of the junction differs from germline and may be a read error. The chain links TRBV10-3 to TRBJ2-7; D may be TRBD1 or TRBD2 (5 bases each). The CDR3 contains 15 residues. Germline V gives CDR1 ENHRY, CDR2 SYGVKD. Here the CDR3 DNA reads TGTGCCATCAGTGAGACCGGGACGAGGACCTATGAGCAGTACTTC. Translated: CAISETGTRTYEQYF.

The CDR3 nucleotides are TGTGCCAGCAGCCGACAAGGAGCGGGAGGGAACAATGAGCAGTACTTC. It encodes CASSRQGAGGNNEQYF. The chain links TRBV3-1 to TRBJ2-5; TRBD2 matches 10 bases. V shed 4 bases and J 11 bases; nucleotides not matched to a gene: 16. Germline loops: CDR1 LGHDT, CDR2 YNNKEL (reference sequence). The CDR3 contains 16 residues.

The chain couples TRBV27 to TRBJ2-7; TRBD2 aligns across 7 bases. CDR1 MNHEY and CDR2 SMNVEV come from the germline V gene (reference sequence). This CDR3 region has 14 residues. V was pared by 6 bases and J by 2 bases, with 7 bases of the junction left unmatched. The CDR3 is CASSNSGPPYEQYF. In DNA, the CDR3 is TGTGCCAGCAGCAATAGCGGGCCCCCCTACGAGCAGTACTTC.

Points on this clonotype: A read error may produce the germline difference seen at one junction end. This rearrangement joins TRBV27 to TRBJ2-3, with a weak D call TRBD1 (6 bases). Germline-derived CDR1 and CDR2 are MNHEY and SMNVEV (reference sequence). This CDR3 region has 13 residues. The CDR3 nucleotides read TGTGCGAGCAGGGGAGTTGGGGAAGATACGCAGTATTTT. Its translation: CASRGVGEDTQYF.

This clonotype has only one observation. The chain uses TRBV6-5 and TRBJ1-2, with D possibly matching TRBD1 (5 bases). Trimming left V 2 bases short and J 5 bases short, with 15 bases between. The germline V gene encodes CDR1 MNHEY and CDR2 SVGAGI. The CDR3 extends over 15 amino acids. The CDR3 sequence is CASSYRIDRSYGYTF. CDR3 coding DNA: TGTGCCAGCAGTTACCGTATTGACAGATCATATGGCTACACCTTC.

The genes are TRBV27 and TRBJ2-7, with 7 positions matching TRBD2. The CDR3 has 15 residues. Trimming removed 5 bases from V and 4 bases from J; junction bases left unmatched: 11. Germline values: CDR1 MNHEY, CDR2 SMNVEV (reference sequence). The CDR3 DNA reads TGTGCCAGCAGTGGGAGTACGGGGGGTTTTTACGAGCAGTACTTC. Amino acid sequence: CASSGSTGGFYEQYF.

In its sample, this clonotype was seen a few times. The chain uses TRBV29-1 and TRBJ2-3; TRBD2 matches at 7 bases. Germline V gives CDR1 SQVTM, CDR2 ANQGSEA. The CDR3 is 14 residues long. With V trimmed by 6 bases and J by 0 bases, 6 bases remained unmatched. The DNA of the CDR3 is TGCAGCGTCGCTGGGCGGGGGAGCACAGATACGCAGTATTTT. Encoded protein: CSVAGRGSTDTQYF.

V gene TRBV2 combines with J gene TRBJ2-1; TRBD1 matches at 9 bases. Germline V CDR1 and CDR2: SNHLY, FYNNEI. CDR3 length: 14 amino acids. The junction had 7 bases not matched to a gene; V was cut back by 6 bases and J by 7 bases. DNA of the CDR3: TGTGCCAGCAGCGTGACAGGGGGGGTAAATGAGCAGTTCTTC. It codes for CASSVTGGVNEQFF.

The CDR3 loop reads CASSPEAEGDNSPLHF. The CDR3 DNA reads TGTGCCAGCAGCCCCGAGGCCGAAGGAGATAATTCACCCCTCCACTTT. The gene calls are TRBV6-1 and TRBJ1-6, with no clear D. CDR1 and CDR2 from the germline V gene are MNHNS and SASEGT. The ends were cut back, 6 bases at V and 5 bases at J, with 17 bases in the middle. The CDR3 consists of 16 residues.